This T cell receptor (beta chain) derives from a study of shared clonotypes between healthy human individuals. Broader study findings: Among donors, the sharing of clonotypes was expected to be influenced by sequencing depth. Non-shared clonotypes displayed generation probabilities falling below those of clonotypes present in all four donors.

The CDR3 length is 15 residues. V shed 2 bases and J 3 bases; nucleotides not matched to a gene: 3. CDR1 and CDR2 (germline): SNHLY, FYNNEI. With regard to this clone: Its target is unknown.

The repertoire was sequenced with immunoSEQ multiplex PCR; TCRdb's copy has only in-frame clones and lacks some. The data hold under 2,500,000 clones, with about 94% observed a single time. The rearrangement links TRBV2 to TRBJ1-4; 7 nucleotides match TRBD1. The clonotype comes from a man between 18 and 35 years old in good health. The sequenced material came from naive CD4+ T cells sorted from blood. Sample subset: CD45RA+ positively selected. The CDR3 region has the DNA TGTGCCAGCAGTGAACAGGGACAGTCTAATGAAAAACTGTTTTTT. Translation: CASSEQGQSNEKLFF.